This TCR beta chain was captured by sequencing in a study of T-cell memory formation after mild COVID-19 listed by TCRdb under 2021. Turning to the overall study: TCR sequence clusters from the two donors were found to be largely donor specific. Longitudinal TCRalpha and TCRbeta repertoire sequencing tracked T-cell clones expanding and contracting after mild COVID-19 in a couple of donors. Two young, previously healthy adult volunteers made up the cohort, one male and one female. Findings and caveats that apply to the study as a whole: Only a couple of mild cases were covered by the study, and larger cohorts that include severe cases with pre-infection samples were considered necessary. Contracting CD4+ clones were located mainly in the CM and EM memory subsets, whereas CD8+ clones were found to be enriched in EMRA. Whether the second-wave clones peaking on day 37 were SARS-CoV-2 specific was not confirmed. Balanced CD4/CD8 phenotypes were observed for clones contracting from day 15 to 85, whereas a bias towards CD4+ was observed for a second wave of clones expanding from day 15 to 37. The detection of some responding clones in pre-infection memory suggests that pre-existing cross-reactive memory T cells joined the SARS-CoV-2 response.

The data were produced on an Illumina NovaSeq 6000. cDNA libraries for TCRalpha and TCRbeta were prepared by 5'RACE using constant-segment primers, with sample barcodes and unique molecular identifiers added. Trizol reagent was used to extract RNA from every sample. Libraries were amplified in two PCR steps, with a second sample barcode and Illumina TruSeq adapters added in the second step. The libraries were sequenced on an Illumina NovaSeq using 2 x 150 bp paired-end reads. As for how the authors treated the data: Demultiplexing of reads and collapsing into UMI-guided consensus sequences were performed with migec v1.2.7. Using mixcr v2.1.11, UMI consensuses were aligned to TRA and TRB V and J templates and then assembled into clonotypes. A clonotype was counted as expanded or contracted only when both edgeR and NoisET called the clonotype significant, with the noise models trained on biological replicates. For edgeR calls, the cutoffs were a false discovery rate-adjusted p below 0.01 and a log2 fold-change threshold of 1. As an exploratory analysis of dynamics, PCA with hierarchical clustering was applied to max-normalized trajectories of the 1000 most abundant clonotypes. Separately sequenced CD4+ and CD8+ repertoires were used to assign the CD4 or CD8 phenotype of responding clones. In TCRdb, the public reads were trimmed at Q25 with fastp and aligned with MiXCR, with productive beta chains retained. Identical CDR3 proteins give one entry, which carries the most common genes and DNA. V and J calls and clone size were set by TCRdb, not the authors. For this sample there are 250,000 to 300,000 distinct CDR3 sequences; 15% to 20% appear just once. The biggest ten clones account for approximately 23% of the sample.

PBMCs were isolated by Ficoll-Paque density gradient centrifugation. With regard to this clonotype: Its antigen is still unknown. Base qualities are not recorded, but no much larger clone differs from it by a single base.

The CDR3 runs 13 amino acids, cysteine and phenylalanine included. Left in the record is the CDR3 DNA by itself, 39 bases read in frame from the first base. V and J are truncated by 1 base and 14 bases respectively, leaving an intervening sequence of 14 bases. Looking up the germline V gene yields CDR1 SGHVS and CDR2 FNYEAQ. Recombination joined TRBV7-6 with TRBJ1-4; the D gene is possibly TRBD1, with 5 bases matching. This receptor was identified in a man in his late teens or twenties who had mild COVID-19 (a few samples of this study predate the infection). The sample titles of this study are shuffled in the database, so cell type and time point are left out; the donor was told from shared clones. Source material: PBMCs or a T cell subset sorted from them (not recorded which). The DNA sequence is as follows: TGTGCCAGCAGCTTAGAGATGGGACGCGCGCTGTTTTTT. Translated, this is CASSLEMGRALFF.